The next 4 T cell receptor beta chains were all read from a single sample in a study of T cell clonotyping in hematopoietic cell transplantation. Specified time point: recipient sample about 28 days before transplant, after cytoreduction. The repertoire was sequenced with immunoSEQ multiplex PCR; TCRdb's copy has only in-frame clones and lacks some. The repertoire holds tens of thousands of clones, with around 96% as singletons. This material consisted of peripheral blood mononuclear cells, taken before stem cell transplant. These receptor sequences come from a woman between 50 and 59 years old with acute myeloid leukemia. Some clones in this sample may be carry-over from other donors' samples.

This chain joins TRBV29-1 and TRBJ1-4, with a possible D match to TRBD1 (6 bases). There are 13 residues in the CDR3. The V gene's germline CDR1 is SQVTM and CDR2 ANQGSEA. V lost 7 bases, J lost 4 bases, and 13 bases lay in between. CDR3 sequence (DNA): TGCAGCGCCAGGGGATCAGATAATGAAAAACTGTTTTTT. Translation: CSARGSDNEKLFF.

V and J are TRBV11-3 and TRBJ2-2; D is ambiguous. V lost 0 bases, J lost 7 bases, and 9 bases lay in between. Per the germline V gene, CDR1 is SGHNT and CDR2 is YENEEA. The CDR3 has 14 amino acids. The CDR3 sequence: CASSLDGRGGELFF. The CDR3 DNA follows: TGTGCCAGCAGCTTAGACGGGCGCGGCGGGGAGCTGTTTTTT.

The DNA for the CDR3 is TGTGCCAGCAGTCGGACAGGGGGCCCTGGAAACACCATATATTTT. Translating gives CASSRTGGPGNTIYF. The genes are TRBV6-5 and TRBJ1-3; 11 nucleotides agree with TRBD1. Germline CDR1 is MNHEY and CDR2 is SVGAGI. The V and J ends lost 5 bases and 2 bases, in that order; junction bases with no gene match: 2. The length of the CDR3 is 15 residues.

The V gene is TRBV10-3, the J gene TRBJ2-3, with D maybe TRBD2 (6 bases). Trimming pared 8 bases from V and 2 bases from J, leaving 14 bases between. From germline, CDR1 is ENHRY and CDR2 SYGVKD. The CDR3 sequence is 14 residues long. CDR3 protein: CAIGRDSNTDTQYF. CDR3 nucleotides: TGTGCCATCGGCCGGGACTCCAACACAGATACGCAGTATTTT.